The rows below give T cell receptor beta chains drawn from one sample of a study of OX40 agonist ivuxolimab in advanced cancers. The method was immunoSEQ multiplex PCR; TCRdb's version includes in-frame clones alone and lacks a portion of them. The sample has roughly 100,000 clones; around 86% are singletons. The sample was CD4+ or CD8+ T cells sorted from blood, taken in a trial of the OX40 agonist ivuxolimab. All receptors come from an adult with an advanced solid tumor such as melanoma, head and neck, liver or kidney cancer. Both conserved end residues are part of each CDR3. The D gene is left open where the match is weak. The size of a clone is reported for some rows only, either as once, few or many, or as a class for expanded clones.

j_gene | v_gene | abundance | d_gene | CDR3nt | CDR3aa
TRBJ2-7 | TRBV5-8 | NA | NA | TGTGCCAGCAGCAGGAGGGGGAGCCGCGAGCAGTACTTC | CASSRRGSREQYF
TRBJ2-5 | TRBV5-6 | NA | NA | TGTGCCAGCAGCTCCGTGGAGACCCAGTACTTC | CASSSVETQYF
TRBJ2-7 | TRBV5-1 | NA | TRBD1 | TGCGCCAGGACAGGGGACTACGAGCAGTACTTC | CARTGDYEQYF
TRBJ1-2 | TRBV27 | NA | NA | TGTGCCAGCAGTCCTAGTGGTCTGAACTATGGCTACACCTTC | CASSPSGLNYGYTF
TRBJ2-1 | TRBV9 | NA | NA | TGTGCCAGCAGCGTAGCAAGGGGATCCTACAATGAGCAGTTCTTC | CASSVARGSYNEQFF
TRBJ2-6 | TRBV4-1 | NA | NA | TGCGCCAGCAGCCAACCACAGGGTTACGGGGCCAACGTCCTGACTTTC | CASSQPQGYGANVLTF
TRBJ1-1 | TRBV4-1 | once | NA | TGCGCCAGCAGCCTAGAAAGGCAGAAGATAAACACTGAAGCTTTCTTT | CASSLERQKINTEAFF
TRBJ1-5 | TRBV7-2 | NA | NA | TGTGCCAGCAGCCCCGACGGCAATCAGCCCCAGCATTTT | CASSPDGNQPQHF
TRBJ1-1 | TRBV7-8 | NA | NA | TGTGCCAGCAGACCATACACTGAAGCTTTCTTT | CASRPYTEAFF
TRBJ2-1 | TRBV7-2 | NA | NA | TGTGCCAGCAGCTCTACCTGGACCTCCCGCCCTAATGAGCAGTTCTTC | CASSSTWTSRPNEQFF
TRBJ2-5 | TRBV18 | NA | TRBD2 | TGTGCCAGCTCACCACTCAAAGGCGGGGGGGCGGAGACCCAGTACTTC | CASSPLKGGGAETQYF
TRBJ2-7 | TRBV6-5 | NA | NA | TGTGCCAGCAGTCGTGGGGTCCGCTCCTACGAGCAGTACTTC | CASSRGVRSYEQYF
TRBJ2-7 | TRBV5-4 | NA | NA | TGTGCCAGCAGCCTGGTAGGACGAATGATACACGAGCAGTACTTC | CASSLVGRMIHEQYF
TRBJ1-5 | TRBV12-5 | NA | TRBD1 | TGTGCTAGTGGTGTCCCGGACAGGGCAAAAGGGGATCAGCCCCAGCATTTT | CASGVPDRAKGDQPQHF
TRBJ1-5 | TRBV30 | once | NA | TGTGCCTGGAGTGTCAGCGGAATTAATCAGCCCCAGCATTTT | CAWSVSGINQPQHF
TRBJ2-1 | TRBV10-1 | NA | NA | TGCGCCAGCAGTGATACAAATGAGCAGTTCTTC | CASSDTNEQFF
TRBJ2-3 | TRBV5-4 | NA | NA | TGTGCCAGCACCCCAAGAACTAGTCCCACAGATACGCAGTATTTT | CASTPRTSPTDTQYF
TRBJ1-3 | TRBV5-4 | NA | NA | TGTGCCAGCAGCGACGACGCGAGCTCTGGAAACACCATATATTTT | CASSDDASSGNTIYF
TRBJ2-1 | TRBV5-4 | NA | NA | TGTGCCAGCAGCCTCGGGGAGAGCTCCTACAATGAGCAGTTCTTC | CASSLGESSYNEQFF
TRBJ2-5 | TRBV28 | NA | TRBD2 | TGTGCCAGCAGGGGACTGAGAGCTAGCGGGGGGGTGCAAGAGACCCAGTACTTC | CASRGLRASGGVQETQYF
TRBJ1-2 | TRBV19 | NA | TRBD1 | TGTGCCAGTAGGGACCCGCAGGGGGCCTATGGCTACACCTTC | CASRDPQGAYGYTF
TRBJ2-5 | TRBV5-4 | NA | NA | TGTGCCAGCAGCTTGGCCCTTCAGCCCGGGGCCCAGTACTTC | CASSLALQPGAQYF
TRBJ2-2 | TRBV11-3 | once | NA | TGTGCCAGCAGCCTTCGGAACACCGGGGAGCTGTTTTTT | CASSLRNTGELFF
TRBJ2-1 | TRBV5-1 | NA | NA | TGCGCCAGCAGCTTGGGGGACCCCTTCTCCTACAATGAGCAGTTCTTC | CASSLGDPFSYNEQFF
TRBJ1-3 | TRBV19 | once | NA | TGTGCCAGTAGTATCCCTTCGAGCTCTGGAAACACCATATATTTT | CASSIPSSSGNTIYF
TRBJ2-2 | TRBV5-4 | NA | TRBD2 | TGTGCCAGCAGCTTGGCGCCTAGCGGGGGGAGAGTGGAGCTGTTTTTT | CASSLAPSGGRVELFF
TRBJ1-2 | TRBV19 | NA | NA | TGTGCCAGCCTAGGGGGATTCTATGGCTACACCTTC | CASLGGFYGYTF
TRBJ1-1 | TRBV7-2 | NA | NA | TGTGCCAGCAGCTTGGCGGGCGGCAAGAACACTGAAGCTTTCTTT | CASSLAGGKNTEAFF
TRBJ2-3 | TRBV19 | NA | NA | TGTGCCAGTAGTACGAATGTTGCAGATACGCAGTATTTT | CASSTNVADTQYF
TRBJ2-5 | TRBV9 | NA | NA | TGTGCCAGCAGCCTAGGGGCTACCAGGCAAAGAGAGACCCAGTACTTC | CASSLGATRQRETQYF
TRBJ2-3 | TRBV5-4 | NA | TRBD2 | TGTGCCAGCAGCTTAACTAGCGGGGCCACAGATACGCAGTATTTT | CASSLTSGATDTQYF
TRBJ2-1 | TRBV5-5 | NA | NA | TGTGCCAGCAGGGACGGGAAGGGCAGCTACAATGAGCAGTTCTTC | CASRDGKGSYNEQFF
TRBJ1-4 | TRBV7-6 | NA | NA | TGTGCCAGCAGCCCAGGGCCGACTAATGAAAAACTGTTTTTT | CASSPGPTNEKLFF
TRBJ1-5 | TRBV30 | NA | NA | TGTGCCTGGAGCGGGGGGCTTAATCAGCCCCAGCATTTT | CAWSGGLNQPQHF
TRBJ2-5 | TRBV5-5 | NA | NA | TGTGCCAGCAGGCCGTCGTCTGCGGGGACGGATGAGACCCAGTACTTC | CASRPSSAGTDETQYF